This record looks at one T cell receptor beta chain sequence and its context. What it binds is unknown. The data were produced by immunoSEQ multiplex PCR, yet TCRdb's version contains in-frame clones alone and is incomplete. The repertoire includes roughly 80,000 clones, 65% to 85% of them detected once, and under 0.6% sits in the top ten. Germline V CDR1 and CDR2: GTSNPN, SVGIG (reference sequence). The CDR3 is made up of 14 amino acids. The V and J ends lost 3 bases and 3 bases, in that order; junction bases with no gene match: 8. This specimen belongs to a study of T cell clones after liver transplantation. Whole-study context: Liver transplant recipients had immunosuppression withdrawal attempted within 2 years.

The study's findings and limits: In 5 of 8 subjects, circulating graft-donor-reactive CD4 TCRbeta sequences fell significantly after transplant.

This receptor was taken from a human patient who received a liver transplant. Some T cells may possibly be graft donor cells. The rearrangement joins TRBV30 to TRBJ2-7; 7 bases fit TRBD1. This specimen was CD4+ T cells from blood, taken just over 45 months after liver transplant. CDR3 loop: CAWRSWAGGYEQYF. The CDR3 DNA sequence: TGTGCCTGGAGGTCCTGGGCAGGGGGCTACGAGCAGTACTTC.